This T cell receptor beta chain was profiled in a study of siplizumab effects on memory and regulatory T cells. Clones were sequenced by immunoSEQ multiplex PCR, and TCRdb holds only the in-frame ones, with some missing. The repertoire holds some 64,000 clones, with 79% as singletons. CDR3 length: 12 residues. CDR1 and CDR2 (germline): SEHNR, FQNEAQ (reference sequence). Unmatched junction bases numbered 7, after V lost 6 bases and J lost 9 bases. A word on this clone: Different DNA sequences within this sample yield the same CDR3.

The chain couples TRBV7-9 to TRBJ1-1; 7 bases map to TRBD1. Input material: memory CD4+ T cells sorted from blood. The sequence was obtained from a human donor in good health. CDR3 protein: CASSRGQEKAFF. The CDR3 bases are TGTGCCAGCAGTCGCGGACAGGAGAAAGCTTTCTTT.